The 9 T cell receptor beta chains reported below all come from one sample, sequenced in a study of cytomegalovirus exposure and HLA in healthy donors. Clones were sequenced by immunoSEQ multiplex PCR, and TCRdb holds only the in-frame ones, with some missing. The data contain some 260,000 clones, roughly 84% of them singletons. Sequences were obtained from PBMCs. Receptors originate from a man between 18 and 29 years old in good health and CMV-seropositive.

The CDR3 coding sequence is TGTGCCAGCAGTCCAGGGGACCCCTACGAGCAGTACTTC. Amino acid sequence: CASSPGDPYEQYF. The chain joins TRBV25-1 to TRBJ2-7; a weak D match, TRBD1 (6 bases). Trimming took 5 bases from V and 2 from J, leaving 10 bases between them. CDR3 length equals 13 residues. Germline loops: CDR1 MGHDK, CDR2 SYGVNS.

CDR3 nucleotide sequence: TGTGCCAGCAGTTTGACACCTAACTATGGCTACACCTTC. This codes for CASSLTPNYGYTF. This chain connects TRBV27 to TRBJ1-2; no reliable D call. V gave up 3 bases and J gave up 0 bases, with 5 bases separating them. The CDR3 is 13 amino acids. CDR1 and CDR2 (germline): MNHEY, SMNVEV (reference sequence).

The rearrangement links TRBV30 to TRBJ1-1; 7 nucleotides align to TRBD1. The V gene's germline CDR1 is GTSNPN and CDR2 SVGIG (reference sequence). V shed 5 bases and J 5 bases; nucleotides not matched to a gene: 2. The CDR3 sequence is 11 residues long. In nucleotides, the CDR3 is TGTGCCTGGGGACAGGCGACTGAAGCTTTCTTT. This gives the protein CAWGQATEAFF.

The chain links TRBV2 to TRBJ2-7; no reliable D call. The CDR3 consists of 16 residues. V shed 0 bases and J shed 3 bases, with 15 bases lying between them. CDR1 and CDR2 (germline): SNHLY, FYNNEI. The CDR3 DNA follows: TGTGCCAGCAGTGAAGCGCTATCCGTGTCAGACTACGAGCAGTACTTC. Amino acids: CASSEALSVSDYEQYF.

This chain links TRBV5-3 with TRBJ1-1; D remains ambiguous. TRBV5-3 is filed as an ORF, its function uncertain. V lost 3 bases, J lost 3 bases, and 9 bases lay in between. CDR3 length: 13 amino acids. DNA for the CDR3: TGTGCCAGAAGCTCCCTTATTGACACTGAAGCTTTCTTT. Amino acid sequence: CARSSLIDTEAFF.

The chain employs TRBV7-9 and TRBJ1-4, with 7 positions matching TRBD1. Per the germline V gene, CDR1 is SEHNR and CDR2 is FQNEAQ (reference sequence). The CDR3 is made up of 15 amino acids. The ends lost 5 bases at V and 8 bases at J; junction bases unmatched: 11. CDR3 nucleotide sequence: TGTGCCAGCAGCGGGCGAACAGGGGCATCCGAAAAACTGTTTTTT. Its translation is CASSGRTGASEKLFF.

The V call is TRBV6-5, the J call TRBJ1-1; D is unresolved. The ends were cut back, 4 bases at V and 4 bases at J, with 13 bases in the middle. This CDR3 contains 14 residues. CDR1 is MNHEY and CDR2 is SVGAGI in the germline V gene. CDR3 amino acids: CASSSTTTGTEAFF. The CDR3 bases are TGTGCCAGCAGTTCCACCACCACCGGCACTGAAGCTTTCTTT.

The rearrangement links TRBV27 to TRBJ2-1, with D maybe TRBD2 (5 bases). Germline CDR1 reads MNHEY; CDR2 reads SMNVEV (reference sequence). This CDR3 has 18 amino acids. Trimming left V 4 bases short and J 0 bases short, with 19 bases between. CDR3 sequence reads: CASSSPPQIGSSYNEQFF. The CDR3 DNA sequence: TGTGCCAGCAGTTCGCCCCCCCAGATTGGGAGCTCCTACAATGAGCAGTTCTTC.

The CDR3 sequence is CASSDTPPQHF. In DNA form, the CDR3 reads TGTGCCAGCAGTGACACTCCGCCCCAGCATTTT. The rearrangement uses TRBV6-4 and TRBJ1-5, with unresolved D. From germline, CDR1 is MRHNA and CDR2 SNTAGT. V was clipped by 2 bases and J by 9 bases, with 5 bases between them. The length of the CDR3 is 11 residues.